Presented here are 6 T cell receptor beta chains from one specimen sequenced in a study of blood T cells in healthy people across ages. The use of a sample-barcoded 5' primer and a J-beta primer mix characterized a second PCR of roughly 7 to 11 cycles. One entry per CDR3 protein, called by TCRdb with MiXCR from the 5' RACE reads. The table records approximately 690,000 distinct CDR3 sequences, around three fifths of them present only once. Sequencing input: blood. The source is a man aged 60 to 75 in good health.

The table lists this clonotype with a few counts. The rearrangement uses TRBV28 and TRBJ1-1, with D unresolved. V shed 6 bases and J shed 4 bases, with 9 bases lying between them. The CDR3 is 12 amino acids. Per the germline V gene, CDR1 is MDHEN and CDR2 is SYDVKM. The DNA of the CDR3 is TGTGCCAGCAGGTCCCTCGGCACTGAAGCTTTCTTT. It is translated as CASRSLGTEAFF.

The chain recombines TRBV28 with TRBJ2-1, with TRBD2 as a possible D gene (6 bases). The CDR3 consists of 16 residues. Per germline, CDR1 MDHEN and CDR2 SYDVKM. Deletions cut 6 bases from V and 0 bases from J, with 15 bases between. CDR3 DNA: TGTGCCAGCAGATCCCCCGGGAGCAGCTCCTACAATGAGCAGTTCTTC. As protein: CASRSPGSSSYNEQFF.

V usage is TRBV20-1 and J usage is TRBJ2-7; maybe TRBD2 (5 bases). The DNA matches TRBJ2-5 better at its end, which makes the J call doubtful. The length of the CDR3 is 15 residues. Germline V gene lookup returns CDR1 DFQATT and CDR2 SNEGSKA (reference sequence). CDR3 sequence: CSAERGSEAWATQYF. CDR3 DNA sequence: TGCAGTGCCGAAAGAGGGAGCGAAGCCTGGGCGACCCAGTACTTC.

This chain joins TRBV28 and TRBJ2-1; maybe TRBD2 (8 bases). Trimming removed 10 bases at V and 8 bases at J, with 24 bases between. Germline V lookup: CDR1 MDHEN, CDR2 SYDVKM. The CDR3 has 15 residues. DNA for the CDR3: TGTGCCACCCTACCAGGGGGTAGCGGGGTACATGAGCAGTTCTTC. It specifies CATLPGGSGVHEQFF. Full variable domain (missing parts from reference TRBV28 and TRBJ2-1): DVKVTQSSRYLVKRTGEKVFLECVQDMDHENMFWYRQDPGLGLRLIYFSYDVKMKEKGDIPEGYSVSREKKERFSLILESASTNQTSMYLCATLPGGSGVHEQFFGPGTRLTVL.

The chain has TRBV6-2 or TRBV6-3 and TRBJ2-1, with a tentative D call TRBD1 (5 bases). The CDR3 extends over 14 amino acids. Germline CDR1 and CDR2: MNHEY and SVGEGT. V gave up 7 bases and J gave up 0 bases, with 10 bases separating them. Here the CDR3 DNA reads TGTGCCAGCAAACGTCAGGGCTCCTACAATGAGCAGTTCTTC. This gives the protein CASKRQGSYNEQFF.

This chain links TRBV27 with TRBJ1-5; D might be TRBD1 (5 bases). This CDR3 is 18 amino acids long. V gave up 5 bases and J gave up 10 bases, with 30 bases separating them. The germline CDR1 and CDR2 sequences are MNHEY and SMNVEV (reference sequence). The CDR3 region has the DNA TGTGCCAGCAGTCCCGGGACGGGATCACCTTCACTAATCAGCCCCCAGCATTTT. Amino acids: CASSPGTGSPSLISPQHF.